Listed below are T cell receptor beta chains from one sample, sequenced in a study of CDR3 diversity in severe acne. TCRdb passed the PCR reads through MiXCR, listing each CDR3 protein once. This sample has roughly 81,000 distinct CDR3 sequences; about 52% occur once, and the top ten carry around 10%. Sequencing was performed on blood. The receptors were gathered from a male donor in good health, serving as a control. CDR3s leave out the opening cysteine and the closing phenylalanine or tryptophan.

v_gene | len | CDR3aa
TRBV7-9 | 14 | ASSPGTGDFGNTIY
TRBV9 | 13 | ASSPPKGAQDEQF
TRBV20-1 | 9 | SASARYEQY
TRBV4-2 | 13 | ASSPTSGRQETQY
TRBV24-1 | 13 | ATSDDRKPNYGYT
TRBV7-9 | 12 | ASSMGQGNTEAF
TRBV3-1 | 12 | ASSQETPWETQY
TRBV5-1 | 14 | ASSPEQGARTDGYT
TRBV10-2 | 13 | ASSESKQGVLEQY
TRBV18 | 12 | ASSPGTVDNEQF
TRBV29-1 | 12 | SVTSGRSPDTQY
TRBV19 | 11 | ASSMDGGSKQY
TRBV6-4 | 12 | ASSVGAENTEAF
TRBV30 | 11 | AWSDRGIYGYT
TRBV20-1 | 11 | STRDSSGNTIY
TRBV29-1 | 9 | SSRWGREQY
TRBV19 | 13 | ASRKRDGMNTEAF
TRBV11-1 | 12 | ASSPRTGEDEQY
TRBV2 | 14 | ASSRQGEYHNEKLF
TRBV5-1 | 13 | ASSLARGFSYEQY
TRBV10-3 | 13 | AISAGGGATYEQY
TRBV10-1 | 13 | ASSDAGEVSYEQY
TRBV20-1 | 11 | SATGGAGTEAF
TRBV28 | 13 | ASSFEGRGLVEQY
TRBV5-1 | 11 | ASSLRDSTEQY
TRBV27 | 10 | AGSDSDQPQH
TRBV25-1 | 12 | AWSVPTGNYGYT
TRBV19 | 19 | ASTPDRVPGTGDLCNQPQH
TRBV7-6 | 13 | ASSFSGGSGGEAF
TRBV3-1 | 12 | ASSLGQVGNTIY
TRBV7-8 | 13 | ASSSRGWGGNTIY
TRBV7-3 | 11 | ASSGAMNTEAF
TRBV19 | 13 | ASSGTTERNQPQH
TRBV29-1 | 11 | GVELTNTGVLF
TRBV2 | 13 | ASSAASGGQETQY
TRBV20-1 | 13 | SARDTGASGNTIY
TRBV10-2 | 13 | ASSGGLAGGEEQF
TRBV5-6 | 14 | ASSHDWFGRESPLH
TRBV24-1 | 12 | ATPNGGRADTQY
TRBV9 | 12 | ASGGGGFNYGYT
TRBV5-1 | 11 | ASRSGENYEQY
TRBV6-5 | 11 | ASSYSEGDTIY
TRBV10-3 | 10 | AIRQGAGEAF
TRBV19 | 6 | ASSTQY
TRBV25-1 | 12 | ARSERDRRETQY
TRBV6-5 | 15 | ASSYAGSTDTDSPLH
TRBV5-1 | 12 | ASSPPDRKETQY
TRBV19 | 10 | ASSAGNTEAF
TRBV6-5 | 13 | ASSSRRGRKETQY
TRBV11-1 | 14 | ASSLGGVRPFYEQY
TRBV15 | 11 | ASSSQGGTEAS
TRBV7-3 | 13 | ASSLVNSPNSPLH
TRBV6-1 | 15 | ASSRTNPVELNTEAF